The 25 T cell receptor beta chains in this list originate from one sample, sequenced in a study of memory CD4+ T cells and cytomegalovirus serostatus. The sort gate was single viable CD3+CD4+CD8-CD45RO+ cells for memory CD4+ T cells. Libraries were prepared by immunoSEQ multiplex PCR; TCRdb keeps only in-frame clonotypes and omits some of them. The data hold around 60,000 clones, with 82% observed a single time. The sequencing input was memory CD4+ T cells from blood. The receptors were gathered from an adult in good health and CMV-seronegative.

The chain couples TRBV5-1 to TRBJ2-1; TRBD2 matches at 10 bases. Germline CDR1 reads SGHRS; CDR2 reads YFSETQ. V shed 4 bases, J shed 3 bases, and the junction held 1 base outside the gene matches. The CDR3 sequence is 14 residues long. The CDR3 DNA sequence: TGCGCCAGCAGCCAGCGGGGGGGCTACAATGAGCAGTTCTTC. Translating it yields CASSQRGGYNEQFF.

The chain is built from TRBV19 and TRBJ1-2; unclear D gene. Trimming cost V 6 bases and J 4 bases, with 18 bases left between them. The germline CDR1 and CDR2 sequences are LNHDA and SQIVND (reference sequence). This CDR3 has 15 amino acids. The chain's CDR3 is CASSRASTALYGYTF. The CDR3 DNA reads TGTGCCAGTAGCAGAGCCAGTACCGCTCTCTATGGCTACACCTTC.

The chain links TRBV5-1 to TRBJ1-1; tentative D call: TRBD1 (5 bases). The germline CDR1 and CDR2 sequences are SGHRS and YFSETQ. The CDR3 loop spans 17 amino acids. Trimming took off 7 bases at V and 1 base at J, with 23 bases between the two ends. CDR3 region: CASCERGHRGGNTEAFF. CDR3 in DNA: TGCGCCAGCTGCGAACGGGGCCACCGCGGAGGGAACACTGAAGCTTTCTTT.

The CDR3 reads CASSLGLNQPQHF. CDR3 in DNA: TGTGCCAGCAGCCTCGGGCTTAATCAGCCCCAGCATTTT. The genes are TRBV14 and TRBJ1-5; D not certain. The CDR3 has 13 amino acids. Trimming removed 4 bases from V and 4 bases from J, with 8 bases in between. Germline V gives CDR1 SGHDN, CDR2 FVKESK.

The J gene is TRBJ1-2, the V gene TRBV30, with D hard to call. CDR1 is GTSNPN and CDR2 is SVGIG in the germline V gene (reference sequence). V lost 3 bases, J lost 3 bases, and 11 bases lay in between. The length of the CDR3 is 13 residues. CDR3 nucleotide sequence: TGTGCCTGGAGCCGGCAGGCGGACTATGGCTACACCTTC. Amino acids: CAWSRQADYGYTF.

This clone was recorded a few times. This chain uses TRBV7-7 with TRBJ2-2; 10 bases line up with TRBD2. Germline V CDR1 and CDR2: SSHAT, FNYEAQ (reference sequence). There are 18 residues in the CDR3. Trimming took 2 bases from V and 7 from J; bases not matched to a gene: 13. The CDR3 spells CASSLSSGQRGGDGELFF. As DNA, the CDR3 is TGTGCCAGCAGCTTATCTTCGGGTCAGCGGGGGGGCGACGGGGAGCTGTTTTTT. The full variable domain, its missing parts supplied by reference TRBV7-7 and TRBJ2-2, is GAGVSQSPRYKVTKRGQDVTLRCDPISSHATLYWYQQALGQGPEFLTYFNYEAQPDKSGLPSDRFSAERPEGSISTLTIQRTEQRDSAMYRCASSLSSGQRGGDGELFFGEGSRLTVL.

In this sample, this clone is medium-sized. The gene calls are TRBV5-1 and TRBJ2-7; D remains ambiguous. The length of the CDR3 is 14 residues. Germline V gene data show CDR1 as SGHRS and CDR2 as YFSETQ. V was cut by 9 bases and J by 2 bases, with 18 bases left in between. The CDR3 coding sequence is TGCGCCACCAGAAAGGACGGAGAACCCTACGAGCAGTACTTC. It specifies CATRKDGEPYEQYF.

The chain couples TRBV11-2 to TRBJ2-7; either TRBD1 or TRBD2 may fit D (5 bases each). CDR3 size: 18 residues. V lost 5 bases, J lost 3 bases, and 26 bases lay in between. Germline loops: CDR1 SGHAT, CDR2 FQNNGV. The CDR3 sequence is CASSPLARPGRVDYEQYF. The DNA of the CDR3 is TGTGCCAGCAGCCCCCTAGCCCGGCCAGGGCGAGTTGACTACGAGCAGTACTTC.

This sequence joins TRBV5-6 and TRBJ2-5; D unclear. Germline CDR1 reads SGHDT; CDR2 reads YYEEEE. Trimming took 2 bases from V and 1 from J, leaving 9 bases between them. CDR3 length equals 14 residues. The CDR3 DNA reads TGTGCCAGCAGCTTCTGGAACAGCCAAGAGACCCAGTACTTC. Its translation is CASSFWNSQETQYF. The full variable domain, in which reference TRBV5-6 and TRBJ2-5 provide the parts outside the CDR3, is DAGVTQSPTHLIKTRGQQVTLRCSPKSGHDTVSWYQQALGQGPQFIFQYYEEEERQRGNFPDRFSGHQFPNYSSELNVNALLLGDSALYLCASSFWNSQETQYFGPGTRLLVL.

The rearrangement links TRBV11-2 to TRBJ1-1, with a possible D match to TRBD1 (6 bases). Trimming took 5 bases from V and 4 from J, leaving 14 bases between them. This CDR3 comprises 14 residues. Germline lookup yields CDR1 SGHAT and CDR2 FQNNGV. CDR3 protein: CASSPTGRPTEAFF. Written as DNA, the CDR3 is TGTGCCAGCAGCCCAACAGGGAGACCCACTGAAGCTTTCTTT.

The chain joins TRBV6-1 to TRBJ2-3; TRBD1 or TRBD2 may be the D gene (6 bases each). CDR3 length: 13 residues. CDR1 is MNHNS, CDR2 SASEGT, per germline. Trimming took 8 bases from V and 0 from J, leaving 9 bases between them. CDR3 DNA: TGTGCCAGCGGGGGGCTCAGCACAGATACGCAGTATTTT. It codes for CASGGLSTDTQYF.

The chain has TRBV6-1 and TRBJ2-2, with 11 bases that match TRBD2. Germline CDR1 and CDR2: MNHNS and SASEGT. Trimming cost V 0 bases and J 1 base; bases outside gene matches: 4. This CDR3 region has 18 residues. The CDR3 nucleotides are TGTGCCAGCAGTGAAGCACGGACTAGCGGGTGGAACACCGGGGAGCTGTTTTTT. As protein: CASSEARTSGWNTGELFF.

The rearrangement uses TRBV6-1 and TRBJ2-5; the match to TRBD1 covers 9 bases. Germline V lookup: CDR1 MNHNS, CDR2 SASEGT. The CDR3 is made up of 14 amino acids. Trimming at V came to 8 bases and at J to 3 bases, leaving 7 bases not matched to a gene. This chain's CDR3 is CASAGRTGEETQYF. The CDR3 DNA sequence: TGTGCCAGCGCAGGGAGGACAGGGGAAGAGACCCAGTACTTC.

This chain links TRBV7-2 with TRBJ2-7; weak D call: TRBD2 (5 bases). Germline loops: CDR1 SGHTA, CDR2 FQGNSA. Trimming took 1 base from V and 0 from J, leaving 13 bases between them. This CDR3 is 16 amino acids long. The CDR3 DNA reads TGTGCCAGCAGCTTAGTTTCCGGGGTAAACTCCTACGAGCAGTACTTC. Residues: CASSLVSGVNSYEQYF.

V usage is TRBV6-1 and J usage is TRBJ2-2; TRBD1 matches 7 bases. After removal of 7 bases from V and 1 base from J, the junction contained 3 bases not matched to a gene. Looked up from germline, CDR1 is MNHNS and CDR2 is SASEGT. The CDR3 is 14 residues long. The CDR3 DNA is TGTGCCAGCAATCGGGACAGGAACACCGGGGAGCTGTTTTTT. Translation: CASNRDRNTGELFF.

This sequence joins TRBV19 and TRBJ2-1; D gene unclear. CDR3 length: 14 amino acids. Trimming removed 7 bases at V and 0 bases at J, with 10 bases between. Germline CDR1 and CDR2: LNHDA and SQIVND (reference sequence). CDR3 bases: TGTGCCAGTACTGACGATAGCTCCTACAATGAGCAGTTCTTC. Amino acid sequence: CASTDDSSYNEQFF.

This clone has a single count. CDR3 region: CASSPRRALGTGELFF. CDR3 coding DNA: TGTGCCAGCAGTCCTCGGAGGGCCTTAGGGACCGGGGAGCTGTTTTTT. This rearrangement joins TRBV27 to TRBJ2-2, with D maybe TRBD2 (6 bases). Germline CDR1 reads MNHEY; CDR2 reads SMNVEV (reference sequence). V lost 5 bases to trimming and J lost 5 bases, with 18 bases between them. The CDR3 loop spans 16 amino acids.

The J gene is TRBJ2-1, the V gene TRBV25-1, with 8 bases identical to TRBD1. The CDR3 covers 16 residues. Germline V gives CDR1 MGHDK, CDR2 SYGVNS. V was clipped by 1 base and J by 5 bases; unmatched bases: 7. In DNA, the CDR3 is TGTGCCAGCAGTGAATTCGACGGACAGGGAAACAATGAGCAGTTCTTC. It codes for CASSEFDGQGNNEQFF.

The J gene is TRBJ2-5, the V gene TRBV14; D is ambiguous. This CDR3 contains 13 residues. Germline CDR1 SGHDN, CDR2 FVKESK. Trimming removed 3 bases from V and 5 bases from J, with 10 bases in between. The CDR3 region has the DNA TGTGCCAGCAGCCATATTAATCGGGAGACCCAGTACTTC. Residues: CASSHINRETQYF.

CDR3 loop: CASSLGGSESYEQYF. CDR3 DNA: TGTGCCAGCAGTTTGGGAGGGAGTGAATCCTACGAGCAGTACTTC. The chain has TRBV28 and TRBJ2-7, with 7 bases fitting TRBD2. CDR1 is MDHEN and CDR2 is SYDVKM in the germline V gene. V dropped 3 bases and J dropped 1; count of bases not matched to a gene: 6. The CDR3 length is 15 residues. The full variable domain, in which reference TRBV28 and TRBJ2-7 provide the parts outside the CDR3, is DVKVTQSSRYLVKRTGEKVFLECVQDMDHENMFWYRQDPGLGLRLIYFSYDVKMKEKGDIPEGYSVSREKKERFSLILESASTNQTSMYLCASSLGGSESYEQYFGPGTRLTVT.

This clone has just one count. The rearrangement joins TRBV21-1 to TRBJ2-7; TRBD2, as called in the table, went unchecked against the DNA. TRBV21-1 corresponds to a pseudogene. The CDR3 has 16 residues. CDR3 in DNA: TGTGCCAGCAGCAAAGTGTCCTGGGAGGGGGGTTGGGAGCAGTACTTC. Translating it yields CASSKVSWEGGWEQYF.

This clone was seen only a few times. The chain combines TRBV6-6 with TRBJ1-1; D not resolved. Trimming took off 6 bases at V and 1 base at J, with 12 bases between the two ends. The germline gives CDR1 MNHNY, CDR2 SVGAGI (reference sequence). CDR3 length: 14 residues. In DNA form, the CDR3 reads TGTGCCAGCAGGTTCAAGAATTGGAACACTGAAGCTTTCTTT. Translating it yields CASRFKNWNTEAFF.

The chain recombines TRBV2 with TRBJ1-1; possible D gene TRBD1, 5 bases. V was trimmed by 5 bases and J by 2 bases, leaving 12 bases between them. Germline assignment: CDR1 SNHLY and CDR2 FYNNEI. This CDR3 comprises 14 residues. The CDR3 nucleotides read TGTGCCAGCAGTAGATCGGGACTTAACACTGAAGCTTTCTTT. Encoded protein: CASSRSGLNTEAFF.

The chain employs TRBV9 and TRBJ1-2, with 7 nucleotides matching TRBD1. Germline lookup yields CDR1 SGDLS and CDR2 YYNGEE. CDR3 length: 15 residues. The V segment lost 3 bases and the J segment 3 bases; nucleotides outside the gene matches: 8. CDR3 bases: TGTGCCAGCAGCGCAGCGACAGGGCCCTACTATGGCTACACCTTC. It codes for CASSAATGPYYGYTF.

This clone was seen a few times. Germline and junction disagree at one end, which may indicate a read error. V usage is TRBV9 and J usage is TRBJ1-1; no clear D. Germline loops: CDR1 SGDLS, CDR2 YYNGEE. The CDR3 loop spans 14 amino acids. The CDR3 DNA is TGTGCCAGCAGCGTAGTTGGCGGGAACGCTGAAGCTTTCTTT. Translating it yields CASSVVGGNAEAFF.